The 16 T cell receptor beta chains given below trace back to one sample, sequenced in a study of blood T cell repertoires in COVID-19. This table comes from immunoSEQ multiplex PCR, and its TCRdb copy is limited to in-frame clones, with some not included. This table has around 160,000 clones, around 80% appearing once. Source material: peripheral blood. All receptors come from a human donor in a cohort sampled during active COVID-19.

The V call is TRBV5-5, the J call TRBJ2-2; no clear D gene. Trimming stripped 0 bases from V and 4 bases from J, with 10 bases between. CDR1 SGHKS and CDR2 YYEKEE come from the germline V gene (reference sequence). The CDR3 sequence is 15 residues long. CDR3 loop: CASSLELGGTGELFF. CDR3 bases: TGTGCCAGCAGCTTGGAGCTCGGTGGCACCGGGGAGCTGTTTTTT.

This chain links TRBV4-3 with TRBJ2-3; 8 bases map to TRBD2. There are 18 residues in the CDR3. Trimming at V came to 1 base and at J to 0 bases, leaving 9 bases not matched to a gene. Germline CDR1 and CDR2: LGHNA and YSLEER. CDR3 in DNA: TGCGCCAGCAGCCAAGGCGGGACTAGTAAATCTAGCACAGATACGCAGTATTTT. It codes for CASSQGGTSKSSTDTQYF.

This clone was recorded a few times. CDR3 residues: CASSSGGRGTEAFF. Here the CDR3 DNA reads TGTGCCAGCAGTTCGGGAGGGCGCGGCACTGAAGCTTTCTTT. The chain carries TRBV28 and TRBJ1-1, with D uncertain. The germline V gene has CDR1 MDHEN and CDR2 SYDVKM. V shed 4 bases and J shed 4 bases, with 13 bases lying between them. The CDR3 is 14 amino acids.

This sequence joins TRBV28 and TRBJ2-1, with TRBD2 matching 10 bases. Trimming removed 8 bases from V and 5 bases from J; junction bases left unmatched: 15. The CDR3 spans 17 residues. In germline, CDR1 is MDHEN, CDR2 SYDVKM. The DNA of the CDR3 is TGTGCCAGCCCCCCGAGCGGGGGGGCAAGTTCCGACAATGAGCAGTTCTTC. It is translated as CASPPSGGASSDNEQFF.

This chain links TRBV10-3 with TRBJ1-6; TRBD1 aligns across 7 bases. The CDR3 length is 15 residues. Germline CDR1 and CDR2: ENHRY and SYGVKD. V shed 10 bases and J 5 bases; nucleotides not matched to a gene: 11. This CDR3 reads CATRNSGGDNSPLHF. The CDR3 DNA reads as TGTGCCACCCGTAATTCAGGGGGAGATAATTCACCCCTCCACTTT.

The V call is TRBV7-9, the J call TRBJ1-6, with D hard to call. Germline CDR1 SEHNR, CDR2 FQNEAQ (reference sequence). Trimming took off 6 bases at V and 2 bases at J, with 20 bases between the two ends. The CDR3 length is 18 residues. The DNA of the CDR3 is TGTGCCAGCAGTCCCCGTTTGGTGGTGAACACCTATAATTCACCCCTCCACTTT. It yields the protein CASSPRLVVNTYNSPLHF.

The V and J genes are TRBV5-1 and TRBJ2-2; D is possibly TRBD1 (6 bases). This CDR3 spans 14 amino acids. V was cut by 2 bases and J by 6 bases, with 11 bases left in between. Germline lookup yields CDR1 SGHRS and CDR2 YFSETQ. As DNA, the CDR3 is TGCGCCAGCAGCTTAGGGGGAGTGGCCGGGGAGCTGTTTTTT. As protein: CASSLGGVAGELFF.

This sequence joins TRBV6-5 and TRBJ2-6; 8 bases are a match to TRBD1. J gave up 4 bases and V 8 bases, and 4 bases lay outside the gene matches. CDR3 length: 14 amino acids. Germline V lookup: CDR1 MNHEY, CDR2 SVGAGI. The CDR3 sequence: CASATGVGANVLTF. In DNA form, the CDR3 reads TGTGCCAGCGCGACAGGGGTGGGGGCCAACGTCCTGACTTTC.

This chain links TRBV9 with TRBJ1-4; TRBD1 agrees at 12 bases. V shed 3 bases and J 7 bases; nucleotides not matched to a gene: 10. The CDR3 spans 17 residues. Germline values: CDR1 SGDLS, CDR2 YYNGEE. The CDR3 coding sequence is TGTGCCAGCAGCGCCGAAGGGACAGGGGGCGGGGGTGAAAAACTGTTTTTT. Residues: CASSAEGTGGGGEKLFF.

The chain carries TRBV18 and TRBJ1-1, with TRBD1 as a possible D gene (5 bases). CDR1 and CDR2 (germline): KGHSH, LQKENI. V shed 8 bases and J shed 1 base, with 11 bases lying between them. This CDR3 is 13 amino acids long. The CDR3 reads CASKDQGNTEAFF. In nucleotides, the CDR3 is TGTGCCAGCAAAGACCAGGGGAACACTGAAGCTTTCTTT. The full variable domain, with the rest looked up from reference TRBV18 and TRBJ1-1, is NAGVMQNPRHLVRRRGQEARLRCSPMKGHSHVYWYRQLPEEGLKFMVYLQKENIIDESGMPKERFSAEFPKEGPSILRIQQVVRGDSAAYFCASKDQGNTEAFFGQGTRLTVV.

The chain joins TRBV12-2 to TRBJ1-2. TRBV12-2 is a pseudogene segment. The CDR3 is made up of 15 amino acids. Here the CDR3 DNA reads TGTGCAAGCCCGCCCCCCGGGAAGCAGGTGAAAGGCTACACCTTC. This gives the protein CASPPPGKQVKGYTF.

The rearrangement joins TRBV28 to TRBJ1-1; possible D gene TRBD1, 5 bases. V dropped 4 bases and J dropped 11 bases, with 14 bases sitting between them. This CDR3 is 12 amino acids long. Germline CDR1 reads MDHEN; CDR2 reads SYDVKM. CDR3 sequence: CASSWGLLKAFF. In DNA, the CDR3 is TGTGCCAGCAGTTGGGGACTCTTAAAGGCTTTCTTT.

The chain employs TRBV9 and TRBJ2-1, with D perhaps matching TRBD1 (5 bases). The germline CDR1 and CDR2 sequences are SGDLS and YYNGEE. The CDR3 loop spans 12 amino acids. V lost 4 bases to trimming and J lost 8 bases, with 10 bases between them. CDR3 protein: CASSPVGDEQFF. CDR3 coding DNA: TGTGCCAGCAGCCCCGTAGGGGATGAGCAGTTCTTC.

The rearrangement uses TRBV19 and TRBJ2-7; 10 nucleotides line up with TRBD1. The CDR3 spans 16 residues. Germline V lookup: CDR1 LNHDA, CDR2 SQIVND (reference sequence). The trim removed 5 bases at V and 1 base at J, leaving 8 bases unmatched. CDR3 sequence (DNA): TGTGCCAGTAGTCCCAGACAGGGGGCCCAATCCTACGAGCAGTACTTC. It yields the protein CASSPRQGAQSYEQYF.

This chain uses TRBV9 with TRBJ1-2; 7 positions match TRBD1. Trimming at V came to 2 bases and at J to 8 bases, leaving 6 bases not matched to a gene. The CDR3 covers 13 residues. Germline CDR1 reads SGDLS; CDR2 reads YYNGEE. The CDR3 DNA follows: TGTGCCAGCAGCGTTGACAGGGTAGACGGCTACACCTTC. Its protein product is CASSVDRVDGYTF.

The rearrangement links TRBV11-3 to TRBJ2-3; 8 nucleotides agree with TRBD2. This CDR3 is built from 15 residues. J gave up 0 bases and V 1 base, and 0 bases lay outside the gene matches. CDR1 is SGHNT, CDR2 YENEEA, per germline. CDR3 in amino acids: CASSLGLASTDTQYF. CDR3 bases: TGTGCCAGCAGCTTAGGACTAGCGAGCACAGATACGCAGTATTTT.